This T cell receptor beta chain originates from a study of response to subunit inactivated influenza vaccine. Study-level results: After each seasonal influenza vaccination, few new T cells are recruited, the authors suggested.

After removal of 2 bases from V and 4 bases from J, the junction contained 5 bases not matched to a gene. The CDR3 runs to 16 residues. Germline V CDR1 and CDR2: ENHRY, SYGVKD. TCRdb redid the calling of the RT-PCR reads with MiXCR, one entry per CDR3 protein. The repertoire consists of some 800,000 distinct CDR3 sequences, with less than 25% occurring once and the leading ten covering 9.5% to 13%. Comments on this clonotype: The target antigen is unknown.

The sample in question was PBMCs from blood, obtained 5 days after vaccination. The J gene is TRBJ2-1, the V gene TRBV10-3, with 10 bases that match TRBD2. This sequence originates from a man aged 45-65 years who received an inactivated influenza vaccine. The DNA of the CDR3 is TGTGCCATCAGTGAGCCCGGACTAGCGGTATACAATGAGCAGTTCTTC. The encoded protein is CAISEPGLAVYNEQFF.